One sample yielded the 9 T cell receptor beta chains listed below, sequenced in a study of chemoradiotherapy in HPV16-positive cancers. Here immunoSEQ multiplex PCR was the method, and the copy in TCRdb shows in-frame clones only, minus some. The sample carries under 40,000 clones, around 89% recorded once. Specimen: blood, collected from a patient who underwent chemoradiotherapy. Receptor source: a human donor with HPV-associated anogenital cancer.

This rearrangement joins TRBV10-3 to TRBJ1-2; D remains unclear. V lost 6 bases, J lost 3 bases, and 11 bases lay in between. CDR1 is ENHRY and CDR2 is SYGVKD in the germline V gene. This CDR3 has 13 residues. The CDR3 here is CAIRTPLYYGYTF. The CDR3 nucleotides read TGTGCCATCAGGACACCACTCTACTATGGCTACACCTTC.

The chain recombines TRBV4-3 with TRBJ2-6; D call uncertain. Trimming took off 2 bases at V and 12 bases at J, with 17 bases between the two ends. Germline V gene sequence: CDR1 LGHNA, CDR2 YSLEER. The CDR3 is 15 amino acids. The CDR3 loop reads CASSQYSGSGTVLTF. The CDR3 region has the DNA TGCGCCAGCAGCCAATATTCAGGTTCCGGCACCGTCCTGACTTTC.

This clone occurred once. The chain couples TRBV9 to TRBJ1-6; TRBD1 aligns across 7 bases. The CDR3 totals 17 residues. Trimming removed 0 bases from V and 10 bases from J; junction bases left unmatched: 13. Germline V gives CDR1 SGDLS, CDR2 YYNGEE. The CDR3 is CASSVAFNNRGASPLHF. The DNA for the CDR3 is TGTGCCAGCAGCGTAGCTTTTAATAACAGGGGAGCCTCACCCCTCCACTTT. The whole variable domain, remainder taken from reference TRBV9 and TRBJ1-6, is DSGVTQTPKHLITATGQRVTLRCSPRSGDLSVYWYQQSLDQGLQFLIQYYNGEERAKGNILERFSAQQFPDLHSELNLSSLELGDSALYFCASSVAFNNRGASPLHFGNGTRLTVT.

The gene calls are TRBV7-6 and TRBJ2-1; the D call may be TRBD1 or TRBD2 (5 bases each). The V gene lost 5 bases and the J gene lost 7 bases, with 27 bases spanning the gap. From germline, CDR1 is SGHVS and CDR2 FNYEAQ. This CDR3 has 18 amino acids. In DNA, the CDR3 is TGTGCCAGCAGCCCGGACCCTCCGGGCCCAGCGAGGGGAAATGAGCAGTTCTTC. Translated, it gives CASSPDPPGPARGNEQFF.

CDR3 bases: TGTGCCAGCAGCTCCCCCTCTTGGTACAGCGACACTGAAGCTTTCTTT. Amino acid sequence: CASSSPSWYSDTEAFF. The V and J genes are TRBV7-9 and TRBJ1-1; D is undetermined. V gave up 4 bases and J gave up 3 bases, with 18 bases separating them. Germline CDR1 and CDR2: SEHNR and FQNEAQ (reference sequence). This CDR3 comprises 16 residues.

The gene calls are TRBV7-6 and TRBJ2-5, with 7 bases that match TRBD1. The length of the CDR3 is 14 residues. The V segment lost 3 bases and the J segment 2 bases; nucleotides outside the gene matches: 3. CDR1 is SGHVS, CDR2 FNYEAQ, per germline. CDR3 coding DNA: TGTGCCAGCAGCTTGGGACAGTCTCAAGAGACCCAGTACTTC. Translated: CASSLGQSQETQYF. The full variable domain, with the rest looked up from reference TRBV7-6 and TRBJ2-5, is GAGVSQSPRYKVTKRGQDVALRCDPISGHVSLYWYRQALGQGPEFLTYFNYEAQQDKSGLPNDRFSAERPEGSISTLTIQRTEQRDSAMYRCASSLGQSQETQYFGPGTRLLVL.

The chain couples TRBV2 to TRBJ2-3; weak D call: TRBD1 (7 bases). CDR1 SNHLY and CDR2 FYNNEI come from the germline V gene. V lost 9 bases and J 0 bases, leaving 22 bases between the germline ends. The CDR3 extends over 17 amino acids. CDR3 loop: CARETGTVGDSTDTQYF. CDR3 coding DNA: TGTGCCAGGGAGACAGGGACTGTGGGAGATAGCACAGATACGCAGTATTTT.

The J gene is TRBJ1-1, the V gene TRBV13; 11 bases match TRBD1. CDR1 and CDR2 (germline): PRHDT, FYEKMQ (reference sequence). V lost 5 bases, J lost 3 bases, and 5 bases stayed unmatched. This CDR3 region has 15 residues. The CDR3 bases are TGTGCCAGCAGCACTCGGGACAGGGGGGACACTGAAGCTTTCTTT. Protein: CASSTRDRGDTEAFF.

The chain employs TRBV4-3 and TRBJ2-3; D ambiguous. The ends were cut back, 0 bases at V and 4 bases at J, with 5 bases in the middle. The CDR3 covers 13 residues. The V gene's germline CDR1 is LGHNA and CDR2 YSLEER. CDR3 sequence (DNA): TGCGCCAGCAGCCAAGACACCCCAGATACGCAGTATTTT. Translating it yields CASSQDTPDTQYF.